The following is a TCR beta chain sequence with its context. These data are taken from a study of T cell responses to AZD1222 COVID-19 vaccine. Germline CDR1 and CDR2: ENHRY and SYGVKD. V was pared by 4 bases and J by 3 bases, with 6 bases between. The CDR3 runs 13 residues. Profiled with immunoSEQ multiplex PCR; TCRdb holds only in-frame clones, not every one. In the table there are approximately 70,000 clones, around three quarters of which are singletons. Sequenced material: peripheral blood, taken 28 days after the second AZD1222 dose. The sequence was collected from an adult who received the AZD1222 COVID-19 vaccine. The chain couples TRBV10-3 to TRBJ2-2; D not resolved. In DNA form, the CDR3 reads TGTGCCATCAGTGTCCAGGACACCGGGGAGCTGTTTTTT. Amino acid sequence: CAISVQDTGELFF.